The 18 T cell receptor beta chains presented below share a single source sample, sequenced in a study of human T cells and chemical hapten exposure. TCRdb used MiXCR to reprocess the RACE reads, holding one entry per CDR3 protein. The sample carries about 84,000 distinct CDR3 sequences, under 11% recorded once. Described time point: patch test 2, 6 weeks after DPC sensitization. Treatment reported: therapeutic diphenylcyclopropenone sensitization with weekly scalp DPC. This specimen consisted of whole blood, obtained in connection with sensitization to the hapten diphenylcyclopropenone (DPC). The receptor set was obtained from a woman aged 45-60 years with alopecia areata. Some clones in this sample may be carry-over from other donors' samples.

CDR3 DNA sequence: TGTGCCAGCTCACCATCAGGACAGGGGGACTATGGCTACACCTTC. Translated, it gives CASSPSGQGDYGYTF. The rearrangement uses TRBV18 and TRBJ1-2, with 10 bases matching TRBD1. Germline V gene sequence: CDR1 KGHSH, CDR2 LQKENI. The length of the CDR3 is 15 residues. Unmatched junction bases numbered 3, after V lost 2 bases and J lost 3 bases.

This clonotype occurred many times. The gene calls are TRBV29-1 and TRBJ2-1; D gene unclear. The germline CDR1 and CDR2 sequences are SQVTM and ANQGSEA. V was trimmed by 5 bases and J by 5 bases, leaving 13 bases between them. CDR3 length: 13 amino acids. The chain's CDR3 is CSVSEFGDNEQFF. The CDR3, as DNA: TGCAGCGTTTCAGAGTTCGGTGACAATGAGCAGTTCTTC.

This clonotype came up many times. Sequence at one end of the junction differs from germline and may be a read error. The rearrangement uses TRBV29-1 and TRBJ2-3, with 11 positions matching TRBD2. Germline CDR1 and CDR2: SQVTM and ANQGSEA. This CDR3 region has 11 residues. The CDR3 DNA follows: TGCAGCGTTGTTATAGCGGGAGGGCCGGGTTTT. This gives the protein CSVVIAGGPGF.

This clonotype was seen ten or more times. The V call is TRBV3-1, the J call TRBJ2-5; the D is unclear. V lost 4 bases, J lost 4 bases, and 4 bases lay in between. Germline assignment: CDR1 LGHDT and CDR2 YNNKEL (reference sequence). This CDR3 comprises 11 residues. The CDR3 bases are TGTGCCAGCAGCCGAAGAGAGACCCAGTACTTC. This codes for CASSRRETQYF.

This clonotype was observed many times. This chain uses TRBV18 with TRBJ2-5, with TRBD2 matching 7 bases. CDR3 length: 15 amino acids. J was trimmed by 4 bases and V by 2 bases; bases with no gene match: 7. Germline V gives CDR1 KGHSH, CDR2 LQKENI. This CDR3 reads CASSPSSGSLETQYF. The CDR3 DNA follows: TGTGCCAGCTCACCATCTAGCGGATCATTAGAGACCCAGTACTTC. The variable domain in full, completed from reference TRBV18 and TRBJ2-5, reads NAGVMQNPRHLVRRRGQEARLRCSPMKGHSHVYWYRQLPEEGLKFMVYLQKENIIDESGMPKERFSAEFPKEGPSILRIQQVVRGDSAAYFCASSPSSGSLETQYFGPGTRLLVL.

This chain joins TRBV5-8 and TRBJ1-2, with D unclear. Trimming removed 4 bases at V and 2 bases at J, with 18 bases between. The CDR3 runs 16 residues. CDR1 SGHTS and CDR2 YDEGEE come from the germline V gene. CDR3 protein: CASSRLIFQSNYGYTF. CDR3 coding DNA: TGTGCCAGCAGCCGTCTAATATTTCAGTCGAACTATGGCTACACCTTC. Together with reference TRBV5-8 and TRBJ1-2, the CDR3 gives the full variable domain: EAGVTQSPTHLIKTRGQQATLRCSPISGHTSVYWYQQALGLGLQFLLWYDEGEERNRGNFPPRFSGRQFPNYSSELNVNALELEDSALYLCASSRLIFQSNYGYTFGSGTRLTVV.

This chain uses TRBV18 with TRBJ2-5; 9 bases agree with TRBD1. Germline CDR1 KGHSH, CDR2 LQKENI. This CDR3 is 15 amino acids long. With 6 bases clipped from V and 1 base from J, the junction kept 6 bases outside the gene matches. CDR3 protein: CASSPNRGPQETQYF. The CDR3 DNA reads TGTGCCAGCTCGCCGAACAGGGGGCCCCAAGAGACCCAGTACTTC.

The chain joins TRBV4-3 to TRBJ2-7, with D perhaps TRBD1 (5 bases). The CDR3 spans 14 residues. The V gene lost 0 bases and the J gene lost 3 bases, with 9 bases spanning the gap. Germline values: CDR1 LGHNA, CDR2 YSLEER. The DNA for the CDR3 is TGCGCCAGCAGCCAAGATGTTAGGGGCTACGAGCAGTACTTC. Its protein is CASSQDVRGYEQYF.

This chain links TRBV20-1 with TRBJ1-5; tentatively, D is TRBD1 (5 bases). The CDR3 length is 13 residues. Trimming left V 4 bases short and J 4 bases short, with 11 bases between. Germline V lookup: CDR1 DFQATT, CDR2 SNEGSKA (reference sequence). In DNA, the CDR3 is TGCAGTGCTACTCGGACACGGAATCAGCCCCAGCATTTT. Translation: CSATRTRNQPQHF.

This clonotype was picked up many times. The chain links TRBV12-3 or TRBV12-4 to TRBJ2-6, with 8 bases that match TRBD1. This CDR3 region has 15 residues. Trimming removed 5 bases from V and 0 bases from J; junction bases left unmatched: 0. CDR3 coding DNA: TGTGCCAGCAGTACAGGGGGCTCTGGGGCCAACGTCCTGACTTTC. It translates to CASSTGGSGANVLTF.

This clonotype was detected ten times or more. The chain is built from TRBV18 and TRBJ2-3; a weak D match, TRBD1 (6 bases). CDR3 length: 13 residues. The V gene lost 3 bases and the J gene lost 6 bases, with 10 bases spanning the gap. In germline, CDR1 is KGHSH, CDR2 LQKENI. CDR3 protein: CASSPRQEDTQYF. CDR3 DNA sequence: TGTGCCAGCTCACCGCGACAGGAGGATACGCAGTATTTT.

This clonotype was detected many times. The chain has TRBV7-2 and TRBJ2-7; D unclear. Germline loops: CDR1 SGHTA, CDR2 FQGNSA. The V end lost 5 bases, the J end lost 1 base, and 12 bases lay between the germline ends. The CDR3 is 14 amino acids. The CDR3 sequence: CASSPSGRSYEQYF. CDR3 DNA sequence: TGTGCCAGCAGCCCCTCCGGGCGGTCCTACGAGCAGTACTTC.

The chain recombines TRBV7-2 with TRBJ2-1, with D tentatively TRBD2 (6 bases). The CDR3 length is 15 residues. Trimming pared 4 bases from V and 6 bases from J, leaving 16 bases between. Germline V gives CDR1 SGHTA, CDR2 FQGNSA. CDR3: CASSSHRGGVNEQFF. Written as DNA, the CDR3 is TGTGCCAGCAGCTCCCACCGAGGCGGGGTCAATGAGCAGTTCTTC.

This clonotype was counted at least ten times. The genes are TRBV18 and TRBJ2-1; the D gene is possibly TRBD2 (6 bases). Germline V gene lookup returns CDR1 KGHSH and CDR2 LQKENI. V gave up 3 bases and J gave up 2 bases, with 17 bases separating them. The CDR3 is 17 residues long. CDR3 bases: TGTGCCAGCTCACCTCTCGGTGCGGGGCAAGCCTACAATGAGCAGTTCTTC. It translates to CASSPLGAGQAYNEQFF.

V is TRBV18 and J is TRBJ1-1; tentatively, D is TRBD1 (5 bases). CDR1 is KGHSH and CDR2 is LQKENI in the germline V gene. The CDR3 consists of 14 residues. The germline V and J ends were trimmed by 0 bases and 8 bases, with 13 bases remaining between them. This CDR3 is CASSPPTGDREAFF. The CDR3 DNA reads as TGTGCCAGCTCACCACCGACGGGGGATCGCGAAGCTTTCTTT.

There are many counts of this clonotype. This chain uses TRBV25-1 with TRBJ2-7; D uncertain. Per germline, CDR1 MGHDK and CDR2 SYGVNS. Trimming removed 3 bases at V and 3 bases at J, with 3 bases between. The CDR3 has 11 amino acids. CDR3 sequence: CASSDSYEQYF. The CDR3 DNA sequence: TGTGCCAGCAGTGACAGCTACGAGCAGTACTTC.

This chain links TRBV12-5 with TRBJ2-3; a possible D gene is TRBD2 (6 bases). The CDR3 covers 15 residues. Germline assignment: CDR1 LGHNT and CDR2 FRNRAP. As DNA, the CDR3 is TGTGGGGTAGTGGGAGGACCAATGACCACAGATACGCAGTATTTT. Its translation is CGVVGGPMTTDTQYF. The full variable domain, with the rest looked up from reference TRBV12-5 and TRBJ2-3, is DARVTQTPRHKVTEMGQEVTMRCQPILGHNTVFWYRQTMMQGLELLAYFRNRAPLDDSGMPKDRFSAEMPDATLATLKIQPSEPRDSAVYFCGVVGGPMTTDTQYFGPGTRLTVL.

Ten or more counts support this clonotype. The chain links TRBV20-1 to TRBJ2-5, with D tentatively TRBD1 (6 bases). The CDR3 contains 15 residues. Germline CDR1 reads DFQATT; CDR2 reads SNEGSKA (reference sequence). Deletions cut 5 bases from V and 10 bases from J, with 26 bases between. CDR3 coding DNA: TGCAGTGCTGGCGTCCAGGACAGCGCTCGGTGGGTCCAGTACTTC. It yields the protein CSAGVQDSARWVQYF.